The 3 T cell receptor beta chains presented below share a single source sample, sequenced in a study of T cells in Graves' hyperthyroidism and ophthalmopathy. Using RNA transcripts as the source, TCR beta CDR3 regions were amplified. First-round RT-PCR targeting the TCR CDR3 was performed with the HTBI primer set. TCRdb re-derived calls from the multiplex PCR reads in MiXCR, one entry per CDR3 protein. The table records approximately 700,000 distinct CDR3 sequences, roughly 15% of them present only once. The sample consisted of blood. These receptors all come from a man younger than 30 with Graves' hyperthyroidism.

This clonotype has a count of ten or more. The genes are TRBV12-5 and TRBJ1-1, with 8 bases fitting TRBD1. The J segment lost 6 bases and the V segment lost 6 bases, leaving 9 bases of the junction unmatched. The CDR3 totals 14 residues. Germline CDR1 LGHNT, CDR2 FRNRAP. The CDR3 spells CASGSDRGSSEAFF. CDR3 in DNA: TGTGCTAGTGGCTCCGACAGGGGCAGCTCTGAAGCTTTCTTT.

This clonotype was seen at least ten times. V is TRBV4-3 and J is TRBJ1-5; D possibly corresponds to TRBD1 (5 bases). V was clipped by 0 bases and J by 4 bases, with 10 bases between them. Looked up from germline, CDR1 is LGHNA and CDR2 is YSLEER. The CDR3 is 15 residues long. CDR3 protein: CASSQDGGENQPQHF. For the CDR3, the DNA is TGCGCCAGCAGCCAAGATGGAGGGGAGAATCAGCCCCAGCATTTT.

This clonotype occurred many times. The chain recombines TRBV5-6 with TRBJ2-4, with 9 bases lining up with TRBD1. Looked up from germline, CDR1 is SGHDT and CDR2 is YYEEEE. Trimming cost V 4 bases and J 8 bases; bases outside gene matches: 4. CDR3 size: 13 residues. The CDR3 reads CASSGQGWDIQYF. As DNA, the CDR3 is TGTGCCAGCAGCGGACAGGGGTGGGACATTCAGTACTTC.